Listed here are 27 T cell receptor beta chains from one sample, sequenced in a study of beta chain features in type 1 diabetes. Their antigens are not known. Points from the study as a whole: When Type 1 diabetes patients were examined, their TCRB CDR3s proved moderately but significantly shorter in all four CD4+ subsets.

Expressed TCRB transcripts were sequenced because the isolated RNA had all been reverse transcribed beforehand. TCRdb keeps only in-frame clones here, not all; method: immunoSEQ multiplex PCR. This table holds roughly 290,000 clones, 15% found once. Sequencing was performed on naive CD4+ T cells from blood. These receptors were obtained from a man between 18 and 29 years old with type 1 diabetes.

This clone was seen more than once but under ten times. This chain links TRBV5-1 with TRBJ2-3; D remains unclear. V was cut by 4 bases and J by 5 bases, with 11 bases left in between. The CDR3 is 13 residues long. From germline, CDR1 is SGHRS and CDR2 YFSETQ. As DNA, the CDR3 is TGCGCCAGCAGCCGGTTGCTAAGAGATACGCAGTATTTT. This codes for CASSRLLRDTQYF. The variable domain in full, with the rest retrieved from reference TRBV5-1 and TRBJ2-3, is KAGVTQTPRYLIKTRGQQVTLSCSPISGHRSVSWYQQTPGQGLQFLFEYFSETQRNKGNFPGRFSGRQFSNSRSEMNVSTLELGDSALYLCASSRLLRDTQYFGPGTRLTVL.

The chain uses TRBV18 and TRBJ2-5; D not resolved. Trimming cost V 2 bases and J 4 bases, with 8 bases left between them. Germline lookup yields CDR1 KGHSH and CDR2 LQKENI. The CDR3 has 13 amino acids. The CDR3 nucleotides are TGTGCCAGCTCACCAGAGCCGGGAGAGACCCAGTACTTC. Residues: CASSPEPGETQYF.

V gene TRBV7-6 combines with J gene TRBJ2-1; D is ambiguous. Trimming removed 4 bases from V and 9 bases from J, with 10 bases in between. Germline CDR1 is SGHVS and CDR2 is FNYEAQ. This CDR3 is built from 12 residues. The CDR3 DNA is TGTGCCAGCAGCTCCGGGTCGCTTGAGCAGTTCTTC. It specifies CASSSGSLEQFF.

This clone has only a few counts. V usage is TRBV5-6 and J usage is TRBJ2-1, with 8 bases lining up with TRBD2. The CDR3 length is 16 residues. Unmatched junction bases numbered 16, after V lost 4 bases and J lost 10 bases. CDR1 is SGHDT, CDR2 YYEEEE, per germline. In DNA form, the CDR3 reads TGTGCCAGCAGCCTGAGGCGGGGGGCTACAACCGGGGAGCAGTTCTTC. Translated: CASSLRRGATTGEQFF.

This clone turned up a few times. This chain joins TRBV19 and TRBJ2-2; D is unresolved. Germline V gene sequence: CDR1 LNHDA, CDR2 SQIVND (reference sequence). Trimming shortened V by 10 bases and J by 1 base, and 10 bases separated the two germline ends. The CDR3 is 13 residues long. CDR3 residues: CATQPRNTGELFF. CDR3 nucleotides: TGTGCCACCCAACCGAGGAACACCGGGGAGCTGTTTTTT.

The chain recombines TRBV4-1 with TRBJ2-1; a weak D match, TRBD2 (5 bases). The CDR3 loop spans 16 amino acids. V lost 4 bases to trimming and J lost 5 bases, with 18 bases between them. Germline assignment: CDR1 MGHRA and CDR2 YSYEKL. The CDR3 sequence: CASSRLPPLGNNEQFF. The DNA for the CDR3 is TGCGCCAGCAGCCGCCTCCCCCCACTAGGCAACAATGAGCAGTTCTTC.

Only a few counts were recorded for this clone. This chain links TRBV5-4 with TRBJ2-7; 7 bases align to TRBD2. After removal of 3 bases from V and 2 bases from J, the junction contained 5 bases not matched to a gene. Per germline, CDR1 SGHNT and CDR2 YYREEE (reference sequence). This CDR3 has 14 residues. Here the CDR3 DNA reads TGTGCCAGCAGCTCGGGGGAGGGCCCCTACGAGCAGTACTTC. Encoded protein: CASSSGEGPYEQYF.

The sample holds a few counts of this clone. This specimen includes other DNA sequences encoding the same CDR3. V is TRBV5-4 and J is TRBJ2-3; D remains unclear. This CDR3 spans 13 amino acids. Trimming removed 0 bases from V and 4 bases from J, with 6 bases in between. CDR1 is SGHNT and CDR2 is YYREEE in the germline V gene (reference sequence). The CDR3 loop reads CASSLGLPDTQYF. CDR3 coding DNA: TGTGCCAGCAGCTTGGGGCTCCCAGATACGCAGTATTTT.

In this sample, this clone turned up a few times. V is TRBV29-1 and J is TRBJ2-5, with D hard to call. In germline, CDR1 is SQVTM, CDR2 ANQGSEA. V was clipped by 4 bases and J by 7 bases, with 19 bases between them. This CDR3 is built from 14 residues. DNA for the CDR3: TGCAGCGTTGGAGGCCGGATGTCCGTGGGGACCCAGTACTTC. It codes for CSVGGRMSVGTQYF.

CDR3 nucleotide sequence: TGTGCCAGCAGCTTAGCTTGGCAGGGAACTCTGAACTATGGCTACACCTTC. It encodes CASSLAWQGTLNYGYTF. V gene TRBV7-2 combines with J gene TRBJ1-2; possibly TRBD1 for D (5 bases). The CDR3 is 17 amino acids. The V gene's germline CDR1 is SGHTA and CDR2 FQGNSA. The V and J ends lost 0 bases and 2 bases respectively, with 16 bases between them.

This clone occurred a few times. The J gene is TRBJ2-5, the V gene TRBV7-9, with TRBD1 matching over 9 bases. The CDR3 covers 17 residues. V lost 5 bases to trimming and J lost 2 bases; unmatched junction nucleotides: 12. Germline V lookup: CDR1 SEHNR, CDR2 FQNEAQ (reference sequence). The CDR3 DNA is TGTGCCAGCAGCCGCCTTGGGACAGGGAGGGTGCAAGAGACCCAGTACTTC. It specifies CASSRLGTGRVQETQYF. The whole variable domain, remainder taken from reference TRBV7-9 and TRBJ2-5, is DTGVSQNPRHKITKRGQNVTFRCDPISEHNRLYWYRQTLGQGPEFLTYFQNEAQLEKSRLLSDRFSAERPKGSFSTLEIQRTEQGDSAMYLCASSRLGTGRVQETQYFGPGTRLLVL.

This clone was detected a few times. The V call is TRBV13, the J call TRBJ2-7; D remains ambiguous. CDR1 and CDR2 from the germline V gene are PRHDT and FYEKMQ (reference sequence). The V gene lost 8 bases and the J gene lost 0 bases, with 8 bases spanning the gap. This CDR3 contains 12 residues. The CDR3 DNA sequence: TGTGCCAGCCGCCCGAGCTCCTACGAGCAGTACTTC. Its protein is CASRPSSYEQYF. Variable domain in full (rest from reference TRBV13 and TRBJ2-7): AAGVIQSPRHLIKEKRETATLKCYPIPRHDTVYWYQQGPGQDPQFLISFYEKMQSDKGSIPDRFSAQQFSDYHSELNMSSLELGDSALYFCASRPSSYEQYFGPGTRLTVT.

This chain joins TRBV7-6 and TRBJ2-1; D unclear. V was shortened by 2 bases and J by 3 bases, with 8 bases between the two germline ends. Germline V CDR1 and CDR2: SGHVS, FNYEAQ. The CDR3 runs to 14 residues. The DNA of the CDR3 is TGTGCCAGCAGCTTAACTTCCGACTACAATGAGCAGTTCTTC. The encoded protein is CASSLTSDYNEQFF.

The J gene is TRBJ2-2, the V gene TRBV7-2, with D possibly TRBD1 on 6 matching bases. CDR3 length: 16 residues. CDR1 SGHTA and CDR2 FQGNSA come from the germline V gene. V was shortened by 1 base and J by 3 bases, with 12 bases between the two germline ends. The chain's CDR3 is CASSLVVGADTGELFF. CDR3 nucleotide sequence: TGTGCCAGCAGCTTAGTGGTGGGGGCCGACACCGGGGAGCTGTTTTTT.

The gene calls are TRBV15 and TRBJ1-2, with 9 bases that match TRBD1. The trim removed 4 bases at V and 4 bases at J, leaving 7 bases unmatched. Germline CDR1 is LNHNV and CDR2 is YYDKDF (reference sequence). This CDR3 spans 15 amino acids. The CDR3 loop reads CATSTPHRGLYGYTF. As DNA, the CDR3 is TGTGCCACCAGCACCCCCCACAGGGGGCTCTATGGCTACACCTTC. Drawing the rest from reference TRBV15 and TRBJ1-2, the complete variable domain is DAMVIQNPRYQVTQFGKPVTLSCSQTLNHNVMYWYQQKSSQAPKLLFHYYDKDFNNEADTPDNFQSRRPNTSFCFLDIRSPGLGDTAMYLCATSTPHRGLYGYTFGSGTRLTVV.

This clone was seen a handful of times. V gene TRBV5-6 combines with J gene TRBJ2-5; TRBD1 is a possible D gene (6 bases). The CDR3 extends over 14 amino acids. Germline values: CDR1 SGHDT, CDR2 YYEEEE. V shed 4 bases and J shed 3 bases, with 13 bases lying between them. The CDR3 nucleotides read TGTGCCAGCAGCGCACAGGGATCTAAAGAGACCCAGTACTTC. It is translated as CASSAQGSKETQYF.

The rearrangement uses TRBV28 and TRBJ2-3, with 8 bases lining up with TRBD2. V was pared by 3 bases and J by 4 bases, with 6 bases of the junction left unmatched. Germline CDR1 is MDHEN and CDR2 is SYDVKM. This CDR3 has 15 amino acids. This CDR3 is CASSLGTRSPDTQYF. The DNA for the CDR3 is TGTGCCAGCAGTTTGGGGACTAGATCACCAGATACGCAGTATTTT.

The V call is TRBV6-5, the J call TRBJ2-5, with D unresolved. The CDR3 covers 14 residues. Germline CDR1 MNHEY, CDR2 SVGAGI. The ends were cut back, 1 base at V and 5 bases at J, with 11 bases in the middle. The CDR3 region has the DNA TGTGCCAGCAGTTACTTGGTTACTGCGGAGACCCAGTACTTC. It codes for CASSYLVTAETQYF.

The chain combines TRBV28 with TRBJ1-1; D not certain. There are 16 residues in the CDR3. Looked up from germline, CDR1 is MDHEN and CDR2 is SYDVKM. Trimming shortened V by 6 bases and J by 1 base, and 18 bases separated the two germline ends. CDR3 sequence (DNA): TGTGCCAGCAGCCCCCTTGGAGTCCTCTCGAACACTGAAGCTTTCTTT. Its protein is CASSPLGVLSNTEAFF.

This clone has more than one count but fewer than ten. The rearrangement links TRBV7-2 to TRBJ2-2; D perhaps matches TRBD1 (5 bases). The CDR3 is made up of 16 amino acids. V was shortened by 5 bases and J by 6 bases, with 19 bases between the two germline ends. Germline assignment: CDR1 SGHTA and CDR2 FQGNSA. The CDR3 DNA is TGTGCCAGCAGCCCTAGGGCAGGGTGGAAGTCCGGGGAGCTGTTTTTT. Protein product: CASSPRAGWKSGELFF.

The chain recombines TRBV27 with TRBJ2-7; 7 nucleotides agree with TRBD2. This CDR3 is 15 amino acids long. V gave up 5 bases and J gave up 0 bases; unmatched junction bases: 7. The V gene's germline CDR1 is MNHEY and CDR2 SMNVEV (reference sequence). Written as DNA, the CDR3 is TGTGCCAGCAGTCTCCTAGCGGAATTCTCCTACGAGCAGTACTTC. Amino acids: CASSLLAEFSYEQYF.

The table lists this clone with a few counts. The rearrangement joins TRBV4-2 to TRBJ2-2, with 10 bases identical to TRBD1. Germline assignment: CDR1 LGHNA and CDR2 YNFKEQ. The ends lost 2 bases at V and 6 bases at J; junction bases unmatched: 9. The CDR3 totals 17 residues. The CDR3 DNA sequence: TGTGCCAGCAGCCAAAAAGACAGGGGGCGATTGGCCGGGGAGCTGTTTTTT. It codes for CASSQKDRGRLAGELFF.

The chain couples TRBV28 to TRBJ2-3; 9 positions agree with TRBD1. From germline, CDR1 is MDHEN and CDR2 SYDVKM. The CDR3 spans 16 residues. Losses at the gene ends were 4 bases for V and 1 base for J; bases not matched to a gene: 6. CDR3 residues: CASSSQGAEGTDTQYF. CDR3 sequence (DNA): TGTGCCAGCAGTTCACAGGGGGCCGAGGGCACAGATACGCAGTATTTT.

This clone has a handful of counts. This chain joins TRBV7-2 and TRBJ2-3, with TRBD2 matching 14 bases. V shed 6 bases, J shed 3 bases, and the junction held 5 bases outside the gene matches. CDR3 length: 16 amino acids. CDR1 SGHTA and CDR2 FQGNSA come from the germline V gene. The CDR3 DNA is TGTGCCAGCAGATGGACTAGCGGGAGGTTGACAGATACGCAGTATTTT. As protein: CASRWTSGRLTDTQYF.

This chain joins TRBV28 and TRBJ2-7, with D possibly TRBD2 on 5 matching bases. CDR3 length: 12 residues. The V end was cut by 2 bases, the J end by 6 bases, with 8 bases between. From germline, CDR1 is MDHEN and CDR2 SYDVKM. The CDR3 region is CASSLATSEQYF. CDR3 nucleotide sequence: TGTGCCAGCAGTTTAGCCACTAGCGAGCAGTACTTC. The complete variable domain, with remaining parts taken from reference TRBV28 and TRBJ2-7, reads DVKVTQSSRYLVKRTGEKVFLECVQDMDHENMFWYRQDPGLGLRLIYFSYDVKMKEKGDIPEGYSVSREKKERFSLILESASTNQTSMYLCASSLATSEQYFGPGTRLTVT.

The CDR3 is CASSEVQHNQPQHF. In nucleotides, the CDR3 is TGTGCCAGCAGTGAAGTACAGCACAATCAGCCCCAGCATTTT. This chain links TRBV6-1 with TRBJ1-5; D ambiguous. Trimming removed 1 base from V and 3 bases from J, with 7 bases in between. The CDR3 is made up of 14 amino acids. Per the germline V gene, CDR1 is MNHNS and CDR2 is SASEGT.

The V gene is TRBV5-1, the J gene TRBJ1-5; D not resolved. V was clipped by 3 bases and J by 7 bases, with 11 bases between them. The CDR3 totals 13 residues. Germline V gene sequence: CDR1 SGHRS, CDR2 YFSETQ. The CDR3 region is CASSSDSEQPQHF. The CDR3 coding sequence is TGCGCCAGCAGCTCCGACTCGGAACAGCCCCAGCATTTT.